This T cell receptor beta chain was sequenced during a study of blood T cells in healthy people across ages. CDR3 size: 13 residues. Germline CDR1 is SQVTM and CDR2 is ANQGSEA. V lost 5 bases to trimming and J lost 1 base; unmatched junction nucleotides: 4. A sample-barcoded 5' primer and a J-beta primer mix were used in a second PCR of roughly 7 to 12 cycles. TCRdb independently ran MiXCR on the 5' RACE reads; one entry per CDR3 protein. The data contain hundreds of thousands of distinct CDR3 sequences, roughly 60% of them singletons. V and J are TRBV29-1 and TRBJ1-1, with TRBD1 matching over 7 bases. This clonotype was obtained from a man between 25 and 39 years old in good health. The sequencing sample was made of blood. CDR3 sequence reads: CSVRDSENTEAFF. Written as DNA, the CDR3 is TGCAGCGTTAGGGACAGTGAGAACACTGAAGCTTTCTTT.